The 10 T cell receptor beta chains below all came from one sample that was sequenced in a study of blood T cell repertoires in COVID-19. The repertoire was sequenced with immunoSEQ multiplex PCR; TCRdb's copy has only in-frame clones and lacks some. Here the sample spans over 200,000 clones, approximately 88% being singletons. The source material was PBMCs or T cells enriched from blood (not recorded which). The receptor set was obtained from a man aged 18-30 years with acute COVID-19.

The rearrangement uses TRBV19 and TRBJ2-1; 8 nucleotides align to TRBD2. CDR3 length equals 16 residues. V shed 8 bases and J 7 bases; nucleotides not matched to a gene: 16. Germline assignment: CDR1 LNHDA and CDR2 SQIVND (reference sequence). CDR3 bases: TGTGCCAGTCCCTTTTTCCCCAGCGGGAGAATAAATGAGCAGTTCTTC. It translates to CASPFFPSGRINEQFF.

The V gene is TRBV28, the J gene TRBJ1-1; D might be TRBD1 (6 bases). Trimming removed 3 bases at V and 0 bases at J, with 14 bases between. This CDR3 spans 16 amino acids. The V gene's germline CDR1 is MDHEN and CDR2 SYDVKM. In DNA, the CDR3 is TGTGCCAGCAGTTTGAGGGCAGGGGCGATGAACACTGAAGCTTTCTTT. As protein: CASSLRAGAMNTEAFF.

This clone was seen only once. This chain links TRBV4-1 with TRBJ2-1, with TRBD1 matching over 8 bases. CDR1 is MGHRA and CDR2 is YSYEKL in the germline V gene. The ends lost 3 bases at V and 0 bases at J; junction bases unmatched: 7. This CDR3 contains 17 residues. The CDR3 loop reads CASSQSGGRRSYNEQFF. The CDR3 bases are TGCGCCAGCAGCCAGTCAGGGGGCAGGCGCTCCTACAATGAGCAGTTCTTC.

The V and J genes are TRBV6-5 and TRBJ2-5; tentative D call: TRBD1 (6 bases). Trimming took off 0 bases at V and 5 bases at J, with 16 bases between the two ends. The CDR3 sequence is 16 residues long. The V gene's germline CDR1 is MNHEY and CDR2 SVGAGI. The CDR3, as DNA: TGTGCCAGCAGTTACTCACAGGGTACAGCGTCGGAGACCCAGTACTTC. Its protein is CASSYSQGTASETQYF.

The chain links TRBV9 to TRBJ2-3; 7 bases are shared with TRBD2. The CDR3 sequence is 16 residues long. Germline V lookup: CDR1 SGDLS, CDR2 YYNGEE. Unmatched junction bases numbered 8, after V lost 4 bases and J lost 0 bases. In DNA form, the CDR3 reads TGTGCCAGCAGCTCCATTTCTAGCGGTAGCACAGATACGCAGTATTTT. This encodes CASSSISSGSTDTQYF.

The V call is TRBV4-1, the J call TRBJ1-6; 9 bases are a match to TRBD1. The CDR3 has 15 amino acids. The J segment lost 7 bases and the V segment lost 2 bases, leaving 3 bases of the junction unmatched. CDR1 is MGHRA, CDR2 YSYEKL, per germline. CDR3 nucleotide sequence: TGCGCCAGCAGCCAAACAGGGGGCCAGAATTCACCCCTCCACTTT. Translated: CASSQTGGQNSPLHF.

The chain employs TRBV28 and TRBJ1-1, with 9 bases aligning to TRBD1. The J segment lost 6 bases and the V segment lost 7 bases, leaving 6 bases of the junction unmatched. This CDR3 region has 13 residues. Germline V gene sequence: CDR1 MDHEN, CDR2 SYDVKM. CDR3 nucleotide sequence: TGTGCCAGCACCTCGGACAGGGGCGCTGAAGCTTTCTTT. It translates to CASTSDRGAEAFF.

The V and J genes are TRBV28 and TRBJ2-1; 8 nucleotides agree with TRBD2. In germline, CDR1 is MDHEN, CDR2 SYDVKM. The CDR3 consists of 15 residues. V shed 5 bases and J 3 bases; nucleotides not matched to a gene: 6. The CDR3 DNA follows: TGTGCCAGCAGTAACATGGGACTAGACTACAATGAGCAGTTCTTC. Its protein is CASSNMGLDYNEQFF.

The chain has TRBV7-2 and TRBJ2-1, with a tentative D call TRBD2 (6 bases). Germline V gene lookup returns CDR1 SGHTA and CDR2 FQGNSA. The length of the CDR3 is 14 residues. Trimming stripped 2 bases from V and 12 bases from J, with 17 bases between. The CDR3 bases are TGTGCCAGCAGCTTAAGCATTATGCAGGAGGGGCAGTTCTTC. As protein: CASSLSIMQEGQFF.

This chain uses TRBV29-1 with TRBJ1-2; tentatively, D is TRBD1 (6 bases). CDR1 and CDR2 (germline): SQVTM, ANQGSEA. The CDR3 contains 14 residues. Trimming stripped 0 bases from V and 8 bases from J, with 16 bases between. This CDR3 reads CSVEDTPSRGGYTF. The CDR3 region has the DNA TGCAGCGTTGAAGATACCCCCTCCAGGGGAGGCTACACCTTC.